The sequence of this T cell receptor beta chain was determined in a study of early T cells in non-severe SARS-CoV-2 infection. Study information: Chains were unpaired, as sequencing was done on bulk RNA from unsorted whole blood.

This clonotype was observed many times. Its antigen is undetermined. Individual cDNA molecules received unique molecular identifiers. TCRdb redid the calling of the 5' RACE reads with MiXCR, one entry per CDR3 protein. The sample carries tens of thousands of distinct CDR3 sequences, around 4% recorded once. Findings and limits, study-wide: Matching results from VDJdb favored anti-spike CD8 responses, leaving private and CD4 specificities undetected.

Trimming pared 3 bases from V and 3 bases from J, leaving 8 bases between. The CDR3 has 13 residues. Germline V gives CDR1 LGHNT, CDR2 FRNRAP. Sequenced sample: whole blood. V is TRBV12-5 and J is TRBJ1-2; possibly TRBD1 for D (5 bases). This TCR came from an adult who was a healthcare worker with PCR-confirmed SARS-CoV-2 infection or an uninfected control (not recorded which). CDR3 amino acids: CASGFQTDYGYTF. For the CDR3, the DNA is TGTGCTAGTGGTTTCCAGACAGACTATGGCTACACCTTC.